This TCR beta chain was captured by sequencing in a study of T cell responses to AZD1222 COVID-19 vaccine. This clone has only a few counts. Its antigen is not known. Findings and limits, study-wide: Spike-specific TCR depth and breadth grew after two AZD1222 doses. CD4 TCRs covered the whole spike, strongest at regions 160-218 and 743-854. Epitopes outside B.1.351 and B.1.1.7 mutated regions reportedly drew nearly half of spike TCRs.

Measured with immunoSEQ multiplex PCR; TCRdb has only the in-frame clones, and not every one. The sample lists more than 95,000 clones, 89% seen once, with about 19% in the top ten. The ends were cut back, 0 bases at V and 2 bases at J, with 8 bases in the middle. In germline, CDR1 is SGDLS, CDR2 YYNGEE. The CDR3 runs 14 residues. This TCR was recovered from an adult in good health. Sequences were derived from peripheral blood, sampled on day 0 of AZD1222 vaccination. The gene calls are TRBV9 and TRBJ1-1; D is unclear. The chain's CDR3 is CASSVAGLNTEAFF. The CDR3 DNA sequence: TGTGCCAGCAGCGTAGCCGGACTCAACACTGAAGCTTTCTTT.